This TCR beta chain stems from a study of T cells in Graves' hyperthyroidism and ophthalmopathy. At least ten counts were recorded for this clonotype. Per the germline V gene, CDR1 is SQVTM and CDR2 is ANQGSEA. This CDR3 has 13 residues. The junction had 4 bases not matched to a gene; V was cut back by 3 bases and J by 5 bases. Amplification of TCR beta CDR3 regions used RNA as the template. First-round RT-PCR targeting the TCR CDR3 was performed with the HTBI primer set. MiXCR, run by TCRdb on the multiplex PCR reads, gives a single entry per CDR3 protein. The sample consists of about 590,000 distinct CDR3 sequences, 15% to 18% of them appearing once.

This clonotype was sampled from a woman in her thirties with Graves' hyperthyroidism. The chain is built from TRBV29-1 and TRBJ2-1; TRBD2 agrees at 7 bases. Input material: blood. Written as DNA, the CDR3 is TGCAGCGTTGAGGGAGGGCAGCACAATGAGCAGTTCTTC. It specifies CSVEGGQHNEQFF.